This T cell receptor (beta chain) emerged from a study of response to subunit inactivated influenza vaccine. TCRdb reanalysed the RT-PCR reads using MiXCR and keeps one entry per CDR3 protein. The data contain over 150,000 distinct CDR3 sequences, roughly 14% of them singletons. The germline V gene has CDR1 DFQATT and CDR2 SNEGSKA (reference sequence). CDR3 length: 10 residues. This clonotype was seen more than once but under ten times. The sequence derives from a man in his fifties or sixties who received an inactivated influenza vaccine. This chain joins TRBV20-1 and TRBJ2-1; D gene uncertain. The material sequenced was CD8+ T cells sorted from PBMCs, taken 5 days after vaccination. The DNA of the CDR3 is TGCGCCTACAAATACAATGAGCAGTTCTTC. Translation gives CAYKYNEQFF.